This TCR beta chain emerged from a study of OX40 agonist ivuxolimab in advanced cancers. Notes on the research overall: Ivuxolimab was an agonistic, fully human IgG2 monoclonal antibody directed against OX40 (CD134), a costimulatory receptor. Patients were allowed to have had prior anti-PD-1, anti-PD-L1 or anti-CTLA-4 therapy, and approximately 40% of the dose-escalation patients had previously received checkpoint inhibitors. The dose-escalation cohort was 80% to 90% male with a mean age of roughly 60 years, ranging from roughly 20 to 80. Intravenous ivuxolimab was administered to patients every 2 weeks at six dose levels: 0.01, 0.1, 0.3, 1.5, 3 and 10 mg/kg. The paper covers the monotherapy dose-escalation part of the phase I ivuxolimab trial, which included N of about 50 patients. Among the roughly 50 dose-escalation patients, about 20 had hepatocellular carcinoma, about 15 melanoma, 9 renal cell carcinoma and 9 head and neck cancer. Partial responses occurred in three dose-escalation patients: two with cutaneous melanoma and one with hepatocellular carcinoma. The point of sequencing TCRbeta in the periphery was to test whether ivuxolimab changed TCR sequence diversity and drove clonal T-cell expansion.

The trial excluded patients who had a history of autoimmune disease or who were on systemic immunosuppression. Peripheral blood for TCR sequencing was collected from all dose cohorts at baseline, on cycle 4 day 1, and on cycle 7 day 1. The samples were drawn from a first-in-human, open-label, multicenter phase I dose-escalation trial of ivuxolimab. Adults with locally advanced or metastatic melanoma, renal cell, hepatocellular, or head and neck squamous cell carcinoma were enrolled in the trial. Before TCR sequencing, CD4+ T cells and CD8+ T cells were sorted from peripheral blood as separate populations. For sequencing of the TCRbeta CDR3 region, genomic DNA was extracted from the sorted cells. The immunoSEQ Assay was used to sequence the TCRbeta CDR3 regions. Entries here come from immuneACCESS through TCRdb and include only in-frame sequences with V and J called. Some clones fail to appear in such tables; in the studies checked, an unresolved V gene covers under half of the shortfall, and the cause of the remainder is unknown. The sample table holds more than 75,000 clones, of which around nine tenths were seen once. The top ten constitute 0.82% of the sample.

The germline V gene encodes CDR1 PRHDT and CDR2 FYEKMQ (reference sequence). Counted from cysteine to phenylalanine, this CDR3 has 12 amino acids. This entry keeps only the CDR3 DNA: 36 bases, framed from base 1. With respect to this clone: There is no known antigen for this receptor. An end of the junction does not agree with germline; a read error may underlie this.

Overall study results and their limits: Low levels of normalized T-cell clonal expansion were also shown by some nonresponding patients. In the 0.1-3.0 mg/kg groups, partial responders had among the lowest normalized peripheral clonal expansion, particularly in CD8+ T cells. Clonal expansion of both CD4+ and CD8+ blood T cells was observed from baseline to week 6 at doses 0.1 to 3.0 mg/kg. The antigen specificity of the clonally expanded peripheral T cells was not determined. On average, CD8+ T cells showed more expanded clones than CD4+ T cells after ivuxolimab.

Here the chain combines TRBV13 and TRBJ2-3; the D gene lacks a confident call. The receptor was isolated from an adult with an advanced solid tumor such as melanoma, head and neck, liver or kidney cancer. The input for sequencing was CD4+ or CD8+ T cells sorted from blood, taken in a trial of the OX40 agonist ivuxolimab. At the DNA level, the sequence is TGTGCCAGCAGCTTAATGGGATTCCTCCGAGATTTT. This encodes CASSLMGFLRDF.